This entry is about one TCR beta chain. Profiled with immunoSEQ multiplex PCR; TCRdb holds only in-frame clones, not every one. The sample lists approximately 240,000 clones; about 85% were seen once. The source of the sample is a study of blood T cell repertoires in COVID-19. The source is a woman under 40 with acute COVID-19. The sequenced material came from PBMCs or T cells enriched from blood (not recorded which).

The CDR3 DNA is TGTGCCAGCAGTCCGGCAGGGGGCGCTGAAGCTTTCTTT. Translation: CASSPAGGAEAFF. The chain has TRBV28 and TRBJ1-1, with 8 bases fitting TRBD1. Germline values: CDR1 MDHEN, CDR2 SYDVKM. Losses at the gene ends were 5 bases for V and 6 bases for J; bases not matched to a gene: 5. The length of the CDR3 is 13 residues.